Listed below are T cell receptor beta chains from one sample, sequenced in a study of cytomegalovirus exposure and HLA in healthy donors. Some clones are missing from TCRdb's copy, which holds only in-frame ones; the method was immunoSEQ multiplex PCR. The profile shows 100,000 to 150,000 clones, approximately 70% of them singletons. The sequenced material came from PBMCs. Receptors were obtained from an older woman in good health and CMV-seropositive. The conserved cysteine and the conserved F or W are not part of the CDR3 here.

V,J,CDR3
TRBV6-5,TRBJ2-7,ASSYRDRGPYEQY
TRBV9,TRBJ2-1,ASSARTGTGGPFFSYNEQF
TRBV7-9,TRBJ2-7,ASSLAQGTYEQY
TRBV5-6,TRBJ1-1,ASSPGPGTEAF
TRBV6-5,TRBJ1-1,ASSYERGNTEAF
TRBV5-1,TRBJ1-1,ASSASLQGWTEAF
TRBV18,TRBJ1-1,ASTQTENTEAF
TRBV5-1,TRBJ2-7,ASSLLSGGPSYEQY
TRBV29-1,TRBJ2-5,SVSDRVGRETQY
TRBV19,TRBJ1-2,ASRGVVGGYT
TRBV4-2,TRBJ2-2,ASSYNTGELF
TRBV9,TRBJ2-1,ASSVAGPSSYNEQF
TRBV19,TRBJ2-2,ASGQRGTNTGELF
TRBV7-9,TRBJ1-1,ASSRGQTNTEAF
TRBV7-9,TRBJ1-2,ASTVGGQYNYGYT
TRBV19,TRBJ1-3,ASSMGTAISGNTIY
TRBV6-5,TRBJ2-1,ASRVRRTDQNEQF
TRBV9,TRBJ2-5,ASSVDGGPETQY
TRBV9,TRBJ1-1,ASSLTGEMGAF
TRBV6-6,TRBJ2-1,ASSNSGGHSYNEQF
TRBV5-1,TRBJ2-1,ASSSGQESSYNEQF
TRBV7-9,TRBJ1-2,ASSLARQEDYGYT
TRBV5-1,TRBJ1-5,ASSLNSGGPQH
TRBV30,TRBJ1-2,AWHGTGYYGYT
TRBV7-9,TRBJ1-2,ASSLELGGHGYT
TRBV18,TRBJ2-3,ASSPQDRSTDTQY
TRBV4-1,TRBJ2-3,ASSLRPGRGLTDTQY
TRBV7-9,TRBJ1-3,AWGGRFSGNTIY
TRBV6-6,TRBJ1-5,ASSPPGQNQPQH
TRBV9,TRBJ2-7,ASSGDRSSNEQY
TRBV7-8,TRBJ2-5,ASSLGEGQSQETQY
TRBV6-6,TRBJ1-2,ASRPALGDYGYT
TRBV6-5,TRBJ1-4,ASRWGQNNEKLF
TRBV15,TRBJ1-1,ATSGSISMRDTEAF
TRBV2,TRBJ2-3,ASSETGEATQY
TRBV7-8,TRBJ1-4,ASTDPEDGKLF
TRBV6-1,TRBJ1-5,ASRPLQGSGQPQH
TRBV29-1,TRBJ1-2,SAGGQYGYT
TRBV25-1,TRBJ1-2,ASSESLGTDSYGYT
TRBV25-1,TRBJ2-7,ASSDRTATYEQY
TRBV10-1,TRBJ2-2,ASSETRANTGELF
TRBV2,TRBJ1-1,ASSPLGSTKAF
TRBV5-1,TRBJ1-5,ASSLASNQPQH
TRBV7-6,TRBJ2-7,ASSLEASGGIYEQY
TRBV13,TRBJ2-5,ASSKGEGVEETQY
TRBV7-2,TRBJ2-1,ASSLKGGRGIRNEQF
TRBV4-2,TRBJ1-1,ASSPYRGAGVSAF